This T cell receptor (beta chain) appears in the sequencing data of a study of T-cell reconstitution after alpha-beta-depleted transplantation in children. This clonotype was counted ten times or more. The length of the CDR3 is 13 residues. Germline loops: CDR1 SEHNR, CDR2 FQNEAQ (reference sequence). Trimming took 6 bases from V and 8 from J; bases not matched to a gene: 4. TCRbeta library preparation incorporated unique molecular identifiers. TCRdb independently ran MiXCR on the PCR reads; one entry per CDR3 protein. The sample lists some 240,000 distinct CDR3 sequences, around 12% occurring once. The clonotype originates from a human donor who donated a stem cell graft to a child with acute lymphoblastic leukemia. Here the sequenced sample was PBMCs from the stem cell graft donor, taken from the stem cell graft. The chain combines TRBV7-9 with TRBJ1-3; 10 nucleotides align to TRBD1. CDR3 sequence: CASRTGGLDTIYF. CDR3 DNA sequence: TGTGCCAGCAGGACAGGGGGCTTAGACACCATATATTTT.